This paragraph reports one T cell receptor (beta chain). Antigen unknown. CD4+ T cells specific for antigen were expanded with viral peptide pools by the ViraFEST assay before sequencing. The culture ran for roughly 10 days before CD4+ T cells were isolated. From March to December 2020, the person had a SARS-CoV-2 infection that was confirmed by PCR. This sample is part of a study of vaccination effects on CD4 cells after COVID-19. About the research overall: Convalescent patients (n = two) were sampled 16 days and one week prevaccination.

V shed 8 bases and J shed 7 bases, with 14 bases lying between them. The CDR3 extends over 12 amino acids. Germline CDR1 and CDR2: LGHDT and YNNKEL (reference sequence). Produced via immunoSEQ multiplex PCR; TCRdb's table is partial and in-frame only. The sample records about 26,000 clones, about 84% being singletons. The chain has TRBV3-1 (or the pseudogene TRBV3-2) and TRBJ1-2, with no clear D. Sequenced material: CD4+ T cells from PBMCs cultured with HCoV-NL63 spike peptides, taken before COVID-19 vaccination. This clonotype was sampled from a human donor who had a prior SARS-CoV-2 infection. The CDR3 region has the DNA TGTGCCAGCGGACTTTGGAAGGGTGGCTACACCTTC. As protein: CASGLWKGGYTF.